This TCR beta chain was captured by sequencing in a study of blood T cell repertoires in COVID-19 (dated by TCRdb to about 2020). At the level of the whole study: Samples covering the acute and convalescent phases of COVID-19 were provided by collaborators in the United States, Italy and Spain. Where available, HLA class I and class II types were taken from metadata supplied by the sample provider and were not determined by assay-based typing. Deeply sampled blood TCRbeta repertoires from subjects exposed to, actively infected with, or recovered from COVID-19 were included in the dataset. A de-identified subject ID, COVID-19 status, age in years and sex were almost always included in the sample metadata. A freely available public database, intended as a resource for researchers studying the immune response to SARS-CoV-2, is where the repertoires were released. Samples came from the ongoing ImmuneRACE study (first 160 participants) plus 1,254 subjects from 6 global collaborators. The prospective study material was composed of cDNA or gDNA derived from T cells, B-cell-depleted T cells, or PBMCs. What the authors observed across the whole study: Clinical and demographic metadata were provided uncurated, with the amount varying by source and participant.

The immunoSEQ Assay, a bias-controlled multiplex PCR, was used to amplify TCRbeta CDR3 regions from genomic DNA. Concerning the study's data processing: The number of nucleated cells in each sample was estimated from the amplification of reference gene primers within the assay. To quantify the absolute abundance of each unique TCRbeta CDR3 rearrangement, sequence reads were collapsed and filtered. For each sample, productive Simpson clonality was calculated as the square root of Simpson's diversity index across productive rearrangements. Here the immuneACCESS table is served through TCRdb, limited to in-frame sequences with V and J called. Missing clones are a known gap in these copies; in checked studies unresolved V genes cover under half, and the rest lacks a known reason. Clonal size and the V and J genes are those of that table, whereas D and trimming came from the DNA. The sample yields roughly 100,000 clones; 80% to 90% were counted once. Under 5% of the sample comes from the top ten.

To note about this clone: The target of this receptor is not known. Per-nucleotide qualities are absent, and no much larger clonotype sits a single base away.

In Seattle, one collaborating source enrolled patients while the infection was active and tracked those patients longitudinally over the course of disease. Whole blood was collected in K2EDTA tubes by collaborating institutions according to the institutions' own protocols. For TCRbeta analysis, collaborator samples were shipped as frozen whole blood, as isolated PBMCs, or as DNA extracted from either sample type. The CDR3 runs 13 amino acids, cysteine and phenylalanine included. The CDR3 DNA has 39 bases and is translated from base 1. As encoded in the germline V gene, CDR1 is SQVTM while CDR2 is ANQGSEA. Compared with germline, V lacks 6 bases and J lacks 3 bases; bases without a gene match: 5.

This chain joins TRBV29-1 to TRBJ1-5, and 7 bases in between align with TRBD1. The sequenced material came from peripheral blood. The TCR originated in a man older than 75 with COVID-19, enrolled during active disease. The DNA is TGCAGCGTGGGGGGACAGTACAATCAGCCCCAGCATTTT. Translated, this is CSVGGQYNQPQHF.